This T cell receptor (beta chain) was recovered during a study of T cells in localized non-small cell lung cancer (dated by TCRdb to 2019 to 2021). The study in broad terms: T cell repertoires of 236 early-stage NSCLC patients were analyzed, with tumors being compared against uninvolved tumor-adjacent lungs. All 240 or so NSCLC patients in the cohort were treatment-naive and had localized lung tumors that were resected. A mean age of around 66 years was recorded for the NSCLC patients, of whom 129 were male and around 100 were female.

The immunoSEQ Assay was used to sequence TCR beta CDR3 regions from DNA. The source study handled its data this way. T cell density was computed as TCR beta template counts normalized to usable DNA estimated by amplifying housekeeping genes. Richness was estimated using the preseqR package, with extrapolation to 400,000 templates for PBMC samples and to 120,000 templates for tissue samples. Clonality was defined as one minus Pielou's evenness. Differential abundance testing on productive amino-acid clonotypes, with a minimum total count of 5 and an alpha of 0.1, was used to identify tissue-enriched TCRs. The Jaccard Index and the Morisita Overlap Index were used to quantify repertoire overlap between compartments. GLIPH grouped TCR beta CDR3s together with public tetramer-defined viral CDR3s, and a viral motif had to include at least three viral sequences and show V-gene enrichment. The immuneACCESS repertoire file appears here via TCRdb, limited to in-frame rearrangements. These files lack a portion of the clones; in checked studies, under half of the deficit traces to unresolved V genes, and the cause of the others is not known. V, J and clone size are taken as reported in that table, and D and trimming were inferred from the DNA itself. The sample data list tens of thousands of clones, and approximately 87% of these were observed just once. Of the sample, over 1.5% is held by the ten largest clones.

Broader findings and caveats from the paper: Because multi-region tumor sequencing was not done, intratumor heterogeneity could not be ruled out. Since the design was exploratory, TCR variables were selected using unadjusted p-values with no false-discovery rate correction. Of the top 100 tumor clones, a median of roughly 56 were detected in paired uninvolved adjacent lung; under 35 were also among that lung's top 100. Uninvolved tumor-adjacent lung showed the highest T cell clonality, higher than tumor, which suggests more focused antigenic responses in the uninvolved tumor-adjacent lung. Higher blood T cell density associated with longer overall survival, while higher adjacent-lung clonality associated with shorter survival.

At diagnosis, peripheral blood, uninvolved tumor-adjacent lung and tumor were collected and were preserved as a mix of fresh-frozen and FFPE material. For TCR repertoire profiling, the blood samples were analyzed as peripheral blood mononuclear cells. Note on this clone: It lacks a known antigen. Per-nucleotide qualities are absent, and no much larger clonotype sits a single base away.

From the cysteine through the phenylalanine, the CDR3 covers 16 amino acids. Solely the CDR3 DNA is kept, with 48 bases framed from the first base. Relative to germline, V is 4 bases shorter and J is 0 bases shorter, with 14 bases between their ends. CDR1 SNHLY and CDR2 FYNNEI are derived from the germline V gene. Specimen: peripheral blood, collected before any cancer treatment. Rearrangement joined TRBV2 to TRBJ2-3; the D gene cannot be named for sure. This TCR came from a woman aged 40-70 years with stage I lung adenocarcinoma. CDR3 sequence: CASSVQGRSSTDTQYF. DNA sequence: TGTGCCAGCAGTGTGCAAGGAAGATCTAGCACAGATACGCAGTATTTT.